This T cell receptor beta chain comes out of a study of T cells in tuberculosis. Study information: PBMC were archived before or within 7 days of starting treatment. Study findings and constraints: GEM motif frequencies gave 70% accuracy; the GMM repertoire gave roughly 90%.

Indicated time point: new active TB diagnosis, blood taken before or within 7 days of starting treatment. Clones were read by immunoSEQ multiplex PCR, and TCRdb kept only the in-frame ones, dropping some. Found here are fewer than 40,000 clones, approximately 89% of them singletons; the top ten hold 2.4%. A word on this clone: The antigen remains undetermined.

Trimming removed 5 bases from V and 7 bases from J, with 17 bases in between. This CDR3 has 14 amino acids. Germline CDR1 LNHDA, CDR2 SQIVND (reference sequence). The rearrangement uses TRBV19 and TRBJ1-1, with D perhaps TRBD1 (5 bases). The receptor comes from an adult with tuberculosis. The sequences come from PBMCs, collected at tuberculosis diagnosis. CDR3 nucleotides: TGTGCCAGTAGTTCGGATGGGGGGTTCAGTGAAGCTTTCTTT. Amino acids: CASSSDGGFSEAFF.